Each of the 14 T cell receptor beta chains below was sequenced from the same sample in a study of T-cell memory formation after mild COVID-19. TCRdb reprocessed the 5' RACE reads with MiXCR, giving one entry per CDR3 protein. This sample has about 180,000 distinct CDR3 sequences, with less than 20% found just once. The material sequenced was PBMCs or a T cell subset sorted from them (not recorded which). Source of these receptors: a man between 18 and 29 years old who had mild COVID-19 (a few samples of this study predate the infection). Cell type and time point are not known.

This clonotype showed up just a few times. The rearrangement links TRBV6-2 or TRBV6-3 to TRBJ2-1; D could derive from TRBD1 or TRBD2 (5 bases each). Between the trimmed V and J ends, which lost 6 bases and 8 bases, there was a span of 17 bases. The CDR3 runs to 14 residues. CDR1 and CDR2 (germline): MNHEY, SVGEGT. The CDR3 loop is CASSPGTPGYEQFF. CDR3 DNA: TGTGCCAGCAGCCCCGGGACCCCCGGGTATGAGCAGTTCTTC.

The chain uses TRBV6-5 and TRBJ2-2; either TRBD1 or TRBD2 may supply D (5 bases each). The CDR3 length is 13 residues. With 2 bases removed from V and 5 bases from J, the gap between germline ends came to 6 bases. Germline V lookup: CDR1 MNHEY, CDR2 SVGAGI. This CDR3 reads CASSYEGTGELFF. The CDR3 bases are TGTGCCAGCAGTTACGAGGGGACCGGGGAGCTGTTTTTT.

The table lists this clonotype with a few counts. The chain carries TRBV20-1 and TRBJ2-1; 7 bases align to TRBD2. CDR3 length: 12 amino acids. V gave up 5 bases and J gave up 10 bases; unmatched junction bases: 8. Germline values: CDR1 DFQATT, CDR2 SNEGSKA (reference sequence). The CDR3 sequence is CSAAGLGGEQFF. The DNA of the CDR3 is TGCAGTGCTGCCGGACTAGGAGGCGAGCAGTTCTTC.

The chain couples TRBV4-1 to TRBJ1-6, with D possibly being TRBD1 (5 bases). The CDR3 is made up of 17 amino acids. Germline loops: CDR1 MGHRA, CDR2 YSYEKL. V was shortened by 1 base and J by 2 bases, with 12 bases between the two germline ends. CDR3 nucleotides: TGCGCCAGCAGCCAAGGGGGCAAAGGCCCCTATAATTCACCCCTCCACTTT. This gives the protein CASSQGGKGPYNSPLHF.

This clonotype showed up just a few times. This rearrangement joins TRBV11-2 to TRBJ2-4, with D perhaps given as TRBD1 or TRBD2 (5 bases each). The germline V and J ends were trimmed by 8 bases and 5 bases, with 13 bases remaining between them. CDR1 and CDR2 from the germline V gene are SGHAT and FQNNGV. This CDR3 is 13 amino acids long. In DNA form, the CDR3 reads TGTGCCAGCTCTCAACCGGGGCAAAACATTCAGTACTTC. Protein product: CASSQPGQNIQYF.

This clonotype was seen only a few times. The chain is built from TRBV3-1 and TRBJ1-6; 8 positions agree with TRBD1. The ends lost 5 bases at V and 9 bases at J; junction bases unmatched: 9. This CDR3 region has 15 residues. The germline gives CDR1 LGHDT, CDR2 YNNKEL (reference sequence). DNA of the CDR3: TGTGCCAGCAGCGTAAGGACAGGGAGCGGTTCACCCCTCCACTTT. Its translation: CASSVRTGSGSPLHF.

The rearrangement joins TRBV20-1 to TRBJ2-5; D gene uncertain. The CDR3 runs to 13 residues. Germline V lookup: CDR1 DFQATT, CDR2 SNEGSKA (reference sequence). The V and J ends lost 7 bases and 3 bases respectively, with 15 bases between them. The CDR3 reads CSGIVNEEETQYF. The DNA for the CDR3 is TGCAGTGGGATTGTCAACGAGGAAGAGACCCAGTACTTC.

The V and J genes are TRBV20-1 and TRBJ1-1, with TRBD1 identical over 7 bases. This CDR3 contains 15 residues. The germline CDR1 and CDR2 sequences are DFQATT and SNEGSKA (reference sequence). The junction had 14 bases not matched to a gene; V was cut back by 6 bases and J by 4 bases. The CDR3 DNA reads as TGCAGTGCGACGGGACAGCGGGGATCGAGCACTGAAGCTTTCTTT. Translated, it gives CSATGQRGSSTEAFF.

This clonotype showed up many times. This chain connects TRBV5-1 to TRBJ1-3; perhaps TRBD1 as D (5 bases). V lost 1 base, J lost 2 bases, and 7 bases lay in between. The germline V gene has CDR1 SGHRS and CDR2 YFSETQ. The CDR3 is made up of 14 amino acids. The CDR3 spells CASSLQGTGNTIYF. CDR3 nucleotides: TGCGCCAGCAGCTTGCAGGGAACTGGAAACACCATATATTTT.

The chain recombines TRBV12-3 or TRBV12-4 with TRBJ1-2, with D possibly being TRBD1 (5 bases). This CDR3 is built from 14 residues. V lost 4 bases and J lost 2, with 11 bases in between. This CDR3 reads CASSSGTLNYGYTF. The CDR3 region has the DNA TGTGCCAGCAGTTCCGGGACGTTAAACTATGGCTACACCTTC.

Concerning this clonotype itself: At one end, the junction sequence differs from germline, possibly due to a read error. The CDR3 DNA reads as TGTGCCAGCAGCTTTGGGGGAATGTATAGTTCACCCCTCCACTTT. This sequence encodes CASSFGGMYSSPLHF. The chain couples TRBV7-2 to TRBJ1-6; tentative D call: TRBD1 (5 bases). There are 15 residues in the CDR3. Germline values: CDR1 SGHTA, CDR2 FQGNSA.

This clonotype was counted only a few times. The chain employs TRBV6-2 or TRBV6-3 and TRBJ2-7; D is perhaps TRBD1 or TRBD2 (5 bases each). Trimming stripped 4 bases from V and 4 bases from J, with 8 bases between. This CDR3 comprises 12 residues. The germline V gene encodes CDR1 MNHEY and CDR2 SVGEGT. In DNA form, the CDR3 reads TGTGCCAGCAGTTGGGACGGATACGAGCAGTACGTC. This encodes CASSWDGYEQYV.

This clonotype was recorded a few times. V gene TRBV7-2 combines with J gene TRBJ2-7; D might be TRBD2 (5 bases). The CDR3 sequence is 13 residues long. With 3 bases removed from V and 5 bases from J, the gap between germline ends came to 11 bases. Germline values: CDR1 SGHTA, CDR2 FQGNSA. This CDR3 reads CASSLTRADEQYF. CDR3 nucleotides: TGTGCCAGCAGCTTGACGAGGGCAGACGAGCAGTACTTC.

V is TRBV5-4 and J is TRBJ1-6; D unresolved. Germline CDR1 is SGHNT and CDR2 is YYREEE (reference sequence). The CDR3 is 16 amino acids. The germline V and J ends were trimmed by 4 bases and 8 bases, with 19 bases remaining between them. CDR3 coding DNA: TGTGCCAGCAGCAACCCCGGGCCAACCCGGGATTCACCCCTCCACTTT. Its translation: CASSNPGPTRDSPLHF.